The entry below describes one T cell receptor (beta chain). The antigen is unknown. These data belong to a study of CD8 T cells in Susac syndrome. RNA in amounts of about 0.5 to 1 ug was reverse transcribed with random hexamers. It was immunoSEQ multiplex PCR that amplified TCR beta CDR3 across 54 Vbeta and 13 Jbeta. A single record per CDR3 protein comes from TCRdb applying MiXCR to the immunoSEQ multiplex PCR reads. This repertoire shows about 180,000 distinct CDR3 sequences, 85% to 95% found once; its top ten account for less than 0.2%. Study-wide results and limits: The study recognized that its TCR sequencing and HLA analysis covered a relatively small number of individuals.

CDR1 is SEHNR, CDR2 FQNEAQ, per germline (reference sequence). After removal of 5 bases from V and 8 bases from J, the junction contained 11 bases not matched to a gene. The CDR3 spans 14 residues. From blood CD8+ and CD4+ T cells, the TCR beta chain was sequenced. The authors negatively isolated CD8+ and CD4+ T cells and FACS-enriched TEMRA cells. The source is a human donor with multiple sclerosis. Material for sequencing was CD8+ T cells from PBMCs. The chain is built from TRBV7-9 and TRBJ2-5; 7 bases align to TRBD2. CDR3 protein: CASSPPGTTITQYF. CDR3 nucleotide sequence: TGTGCCAGCAGCCCACCCGGGACTACGATAACCCAGTACTTC.